Shown below are 7 T cell receptor beta chains from a single sample sequenced in a study of blood T cell repertoires in COVID-19. Some clones are missing from TCRdb's copy, which holds only in-frame ones; the method was immunoSEQ multiplex PCR. The data contain tens of thousands of clones, less than 95% of them singletons. Sequencing was done on a sample of peripheral blood. Every receptor here comes from a man older than 75 with acute or convalescent COVID-19.

CDR3: CASSNGGASTDTQYF. The CDR3 nucleotides read TGTGCCAGCAGCAACGGGGGGGCTTCTACAGATACGCAGTATTTT. This chain links TRBV5-8 with TRBJ2-3, with 8 bases that match TRBD2. After removal of 4 bases from V and 3 bases from J, the junction contained 7 bases not matched to a gene. This CDR3 region has 15 residues. Germline CDR1 SGHTS, CDR2 YDEGEE.

This sequence joins TRBV11-3 and TRBJ1-1; D perhaps matches TRBD1 (5 bases). V lost 5 bases and J 1 base, leaving 11 bases between the germline ends. There are 14 residues in the CDR3. From germline, CDR1 is SGHNT and CDR2 YENEEA. The CDR3 nucleotides read TGTGCCAGCAGCACCGGGGGAGAGAACACTGAAGCTTTCTTT. Protein: CASSTGGENTEAFF.

The chain recombines TRBV6-5 with TRBJ1-2, with D perhaps TRBD1 (6 bases). With 6 bases removed from V and 4 bases from J, the gap between germline ends came to 9 bases. The CDR3 is made up of 12 amino acids. Germline-derived CDR1 and CDR2 are MNHEY and SVGAGI. CDR3 sequence: CASRGTTYGYTF. The CDR3 DNA reads as TGTGCCAGCAGAGGGACAACCTATGGCTACACCTTC.

As DNA, the CDR3 is TGTGCCAGCAGACTTCTCGGGGGGTACAATGAGCAGTTCTTC. Protein sequence: CASRLLGGYNEQFF. This chain connects TRBV27 to TRBJ2-1; 7 bases align to TRBD2. This CDR3 comprises 14 residues. The V segment lost 6 bases and the J segment 4 bases; nucleotides outside the gene matches: 6. Germline values: CDR1 MNHEY, CDR2 SMNVEV (reference sequence).

This clone came up once. The rearrangement links TRBV4-2 to TRBJ1-1; D is unresolved. This CDR3 contains 16 residues. In germline, CDR1 is LGHNA, CDR2 YNFKEQ. V was pared by 0 bases and J by 4 bases, with 15 bases between. In DNA, the CDR3 is TGTGCCAGCAGCCAAGAGGACTCTAGGGATAGCACTGAAGCTTTCTTT. Amino acid sequence: CASSQEDSRDSTEAFF.

The chain has TRBV5-1 and TRBJ1-3; D call uncertain. The CDR3 covers 13 residues. V lost 0 bases and J lost 4, with 5 bases in between. CDR1 is SGHRS and CDR2 is YFSETQ in the germline V gene. In nucleotides, the CDR3 is TGCGCCAGCAGCTTGGTGGAGGGAAACACCATATATTTT. This sequence encodes CASSLVEGNTIYF.

This clone has only a few counts. J is TRBJ1-1 and V is TRBV6-5; no clear D gene. Germline V lookup: CDR1 MNHEY, CDR2 SVGAGI. V was trimmed by 1 base and J by 1 base, leaving 10 bases between them. The length of the CDR3 is 15 residues. The CDR3 DNA reads TGTGCCAGCAGTTACTATCGGGAGAGGAACACTGAAGCTTTCTTT. It encodes CASSYYRERNTEAFF.